The 5 T cell receptor beta chains below were found in one sample sequenced in a study of shared clonotypes between healthy human individuals. Sequencing was performed with immunoSEQ multiplex PCR; in TCRdb, only in-frame clones are kept and a portion is missing. The table records about 2.5 million clones, about 90% of them present only once. The sample comprised naive CD4+ T cells from PBMCs. The subset was: CD45RA+ positively selected. The source of these receptors is a man aged 18-30 years in good health. Some clones in this sample may be carry-over from other donors' samples.

As for this clone: Other DNA sequences in this specimen translate into the identical CDR3. The V call is TRBV4-1, the J call TRBJ2-1; TRBD2 agrees at 8 bases. CDR1 MGHRA and CDR2 YSYEKL come from the germline V gene. The CDR3 runs 16 residues. V lost 1 base, J lost 0 bases, and 2 bases stayed unmatched. This chain's CDR3 is CASSQGLASSYNEQFF. CDR3 nucleotide sequence: TGCGCCAGCAGCCAAGGACTAGCGAGCTCCTACAATGAGCAGTTCTTC.

This clone was observed a handful of times. The rearrangement joins TRBV14 to TRBJ1-4; D is unresolved. The V and J ends lost 1 base and 12 bases respectively, with 18 bases between them. From germline, CDR1 is SGHDN and CDR2 FVKESK. The length of the CDR3 is 15 residues. Written as DNA, the CDR3 is TGTGCCAGCAGCCAAGGGACCCTACTGGACGGAGAACTGTTTTTT. Its translation is CASSQGTLLDGELFF.

This clone has just a few counts. This chain links TRBV21-1 with TRBJ1-2. TRBV21-1 is given as a pseudogene. The CDR3 length is 14 residues. The CDR3: CASSKRTGSGGYTF. The CDR3 DNA is TGTGCCAGCAGCAAGCGGACTGGGAGCGGTGGCTACACCTTC.

The chain carries TRBV21-1 and TRBJ1-1. TRBV21-1 is given as a pseudogene. The CDR3 runs to 14 residues. The CDR3 DNA reads as TGTGCCAGCATTACCATTGGGGGTAACACTGAAGCTTTCTTT. Protein product: CASITIGGNTEAFF.

The DNA of the CDR3 is TGTGCCATCAGTGGCGGGAGGGGCCAAGAGACCCAGTACTTC. This encodes CAISGGRGQETQYF. This chain links TRBV10-3 with TRBJ2-5; 9 bases agree with TRBD2. V shed 4 bases, J shed 1 base, and the junction held 1 base outside the gene matches. Germline assignment: CDR1 ENHRY and CDR2 SYGVKD. This CDR3 region has 14 residues.